This T cell receptor beta chain is drawn from a study of blood T cell repertoires in COVID-19. Study at large: Samples came from the United States, Italy and Spain, spanning acute and convalescent COVID-19. PBMCs, B-cell-depleted T cells, or T cells were the source of the cDNA or gDNA that made up the material.

As processed by the authors: For nucleated cells, counts were estimated from reference gene primer amplification. Clones were read by immunoSEQ multiplex PCR, and TCRdb kept only the in-frame ones, dropping some. V and J calls and clone size come straight from that table; D and trimming were deduced from the DNA. The sample consists of around 230,000 clones, 75% to 90% of them appearing once. CDR3 length equals 15 residues. V was pared by 4 bases and J by 3 bases, with 6 bases of the junction left unmatched. The V gene's germline CDR1 is MNHEY and CDR2 SMNVEV (reference sequence). This sequence was found in a middle-aged man with acute or convalescent COVID-19. The gene calls are TRBV27 and TRBJ2-3; TRBD2 agrees at 8 bases. Sequenced input: peripheral blood. CDR3 nucleotide sequence: TGTGCCAGCAGTTCCTTTAGCGGGGAAACAGATACGCAGTATTTT. It yields the protein CASSSFSGETDTQYF.